Below, 17 T cell receptor beta chains from the same sample are listed, as sequenced in a study of T cell clusters in autoimmune cytopenias. TRB was amplified by touch-down multiplex PCR, primer pools A and B combined. With the multiplex PCR reads reprocessed, TCRdb shows one record per CDR3 protein and no DNA. The table counts some 6,000 distinct CDR3 sequences; 19% lies in the top ten. Each sample's input was around 250 ng genomic DNA, 35,000 to 40,000 genome equivalents. Sequences were obtained from peripheral blood. The receptors were sampled from a human donor with an autoimmune cytopenia or autoimmune hepatitis (not recorded which).

The genes are TRBV6-1 and TRBJ1-2. The CDR3 sequence is 13 residues long. Germline V gene data show CDR1 as MNHNS and CDR2 as SASEGT. CDR3 region: CASSYSPRNGYTF.

This clonotype is medium-sized by frequency. The V and J genes are TRBV11-3 and TRBJ2-2; with no DNA, the TCRdb D assignment of TRBD1 cannot be verified. From germline, CDR1 is SGHNT and CDR2 YENEEA. This CDR3 is built from 16 residues. The CDR3 region is CASSLGPSTNTGELFF.

The rearrangement joins TRBV20-1 to TRBJ1-6; TCRdb designates TRBD1, a call that cannot be tested without DNA. The CDR3 loop spans 14 amino acids. Germline CDR1 reads DFQATT; CDR2 reads SNEGSKA (reference sequence). The chain's CDR3 is CSARVIQGNSPLHF.

The chain is built from TRBV12-3 or TRBV12-4 and TRBJ1-1; the TRBD1 assignment by TCRdb is unverifiable without DNA. The CDR3 runs to 15 residues. CDR3 region: CASSLEPGQGVEAFF.

The CDR3 reads CASSIRVGGATRNTIYF. The chain is built from TRBV7-2 and TRBJ1-3; TCRdb lists TRBD1, though no DNA is available to test this call. Germline V CDR1 and CDR2: SGHTA, FQGNSA. This CDR3 spans 17 amino acids.

V usage is TRBV13 and J usage is TRBJ2-1; with no DNA, the TCRdb D assignment of TRBD1 cannot be verified. CDR3 size: 12 residues. Germline CDR1 PRHDT, CDR2 FYEKMQ (reference sequence). CDR3 region: CASSLDSNEQFF.

V usage is TRBV14 and J usage is TRBJ2-1; TCRdb lists TRBD2, though no DNA is available to test this call. The germline V gene has CDR1 SGHDN and CDR2 FVKESK. This CDR3 is built from 17 residues. The CDR3 reads CASSPSQRVTSYNEQFF. Variable domain in full (rest from reference TRBV14 and TRBJ2-1): EAGVTQFPSHSVIEKGQTVTLRCDPISGHDNLYWYRRVMGKEIKFLLHFVKESKQDESGMPNNRFLAERTGGTYSTLKVQPAELEDSGVYFCASSPSQRVTSYNEQFFGPGTRLTVL.

The chain employs TRBV19 and TRBJ2-7; TCRdb names TRBD1, which stays unverified in the absence of DNA. The CDR3 covers 16 residues. Looked up from germline, CDR1 is LNHDA and CDR2 is SQIVND (reference sequence). CDR3 sequence reads: CASSTDRDRGSHEQYF.

This sequence joins TRBV27 and TRBJ2-6; TCRdb designates TRBD2, a call that cannot be tested without DNA. CDR1 MNHEY and CDR2 SMNVEV come from the germline V gene (reference sequence). This CDR3 has 17 amino acids. The chain's CDR3 is CASSLEGGFSGANVLTF.

The J gene is TRBJ2-1, the V gene TRBV20-1; without DNA, the TCRdb call of TRBD1 cannot be checked. The CDR3 contains 15 residues. Germline CDR1 and CDR2: DFQATT and SNEGSKA (reference sequence). The CDR3 sequence: CSARDVLAGDNEQFF.

CDR3 loop: CASSQVLNSYEQYF. The genes are TRBV5-1 and TRBJ2-7. The CDR3 consists of 14 residues. Germline loops: CDR1 SGHRS, CDR2 YFSETQ.

Judged by frequency, this clonotype is medium-sized. This sequence joins TRBV19 and TRBJ2-1; TCRdb indicates TRBD1, and absent DNA this call remains unverified. The CDR3 consists of 14 residues. CDR1 and CDR2 from the germline V gene are LNHDA and SQIVND (reference sequence). The CDR3 region is CASSIPPGGNEQFF.

This chain links TRBV6-4 with TRBJ1-1. Germline V gene data show CDR1 as MRHNA and CDR2 as SNTAGT. This CDR3 has 13 amino acids. The CDR3 sequence is CASRAGSNTEAFF.

According to its frequency, this clonotype is medium-sized. The gene calls are TRBV12-3 or TRBV12-4 and TRBJ2-3. The CDR3 has 15 residues. The CDR3 loop reads CASSAQGGGTDTQYF.

The chain is built from TRBV11-3 and TRBJ2-1; TCRdb's assignment of TRBD1 cannot be checked, as there is no DNA. The CDR3 spans 12 residues. CDR1 and CDR2 (germline): SGHNT, YENEEA. The CDR3: CASRGAGNQQFF. The whole variable domain, filled in from reference TRBV11-3 and TRBJ2-1, reads EAGVVQSPRYKIIEKKQPVAFWCNPISGHNTLYWYLQNLGQGPELLIRYENEEAVDDSQLPKDRFSAERLKGVDSTLKIQPAELGDSAVYLCASRGAGNQQFFGPGTRLTVL.

The rearrangement joins TRBV12-3 or TRBV12-4 to TRBJ2-7; TCRdb returns TRBD1, unconfirmable since there is no DNA. This CDR3 has 16 amino acids. This CDR3 reads CASSLKSGGGGHEQYF.

The chain employs TRBV20-1 and TRBJ1-5; without DNA, the TCRdb call of TRBD1 cannot be checked. The CDR3 is 12 amino acids. Germline CDR1 and CDR2: DFQATT and SNEGSKA (reference sequence). CDR3 amino acids: CSAISGNQPQHF.